The 15 T cell receptor beta chains in this list originate from one sample, sequenced in a study of OX40 agonist ivuxolimab in advanced cancers. This table comes from immunoSEQ multiplex PCR, and its TCRdb copy is limited to in-frame clones, with some not included. The table shows tens of thousands of clones, with 88% occurring only once. The material was CD4+ or CD8+ T cells sorted from blood, obtained in a trial of the OX40 agonist ivuxolimab. The receptors shown here come from an adult with an advanced solid tumor such as melanoma, head and neck, liver or kidney cancer.

This clone was counted once. V usage is TRBV5-1 and J usage is TRBJ2-5, with D uncertain. V was shortened by 0 bases and J by 0 bases, with 6 bases between the two germline ends. CDR3 length: 14 residues. Looked up from germline, CDR1 is SGHRS and CDR2 is YFSETQ. The CDR3 bases are TGCGCCAGCAGCTTGGCACCCCACCAAGAGACCCAGTACTTC. This sequence encodes CASSLAPHQETQYF.

J is TRBJ2-1 and V is TRBV7-2; 7 positions agree with TRBD2. The germline V gene has CDR1 SGHTA and CDR2 FQGNSA. The CDR3 covers 14 residues. The trim removed 5 bases at V and 4 bases at J, leaving 5 bases unmatched. CDR3 region: CASSRNGRYNEQFF. CDR3 DNA sequence: TGTGCCAGCAGCCGGAACGGGAGGTACAATGAGCAGTTCTTC.

The chain's CDR3 is CASSPRGAATEAFF. DNA for the CDR3: TGTGCCAGCAGCCCACGGGGGGCGGCCACTGAAGCTTTCTTT. The V and J genes are TRBV6-6 and TRBJ1-1, with D perhaps matching TRBD1 (6 bases). Germline CDR1 is MNHNY and CDR2 is SVGAGI (reference sequence). There are 14 residues in the CDR3. The V and J ends lost 6 bases and 4 bases respectively, with 15 bases between them.

J is TRBJ2-2 and V is TRBV9; TRBD2 agrees at 8 bases. The CDR3 is 14 amino acids. Germline trimming cut 3 bases from V and 8 bases from J; bases unmatched to any gene: 6. Germline CDR1 and CDR2: SGDLS and YYNGEE. CDR3 amino acids: CASSAAGEWGELFF. The CDR3 DNA sequence: TGTGCCAGCAGCGCAGCGGGAGAATGGGGGGAGCTGTTTTTT.

The gene calls are TRBV28 and TRBJ2-5; 9 bases fit TRBD1. The CDR3 is 14 amino acids. The V gene end was trimmed by 6 bases and the J gene end by 7 bases; junction bases not matched to a gene: 9. Germline V gene data show CDR1 as MDHEN and CDR2 as SYDVKM. CDR3 sequence reads: CASSPGQGKGTQYF. CDR3 nucleotide sequence: TGTGCCAGCAGCCCGGGACAGGGTAAGGGGACCCAGTACTTC.

This clone was seen more than once but under ten times. The chain combines TRBV19 with TRBJ1-1, with no clear D. Germline V CDR1 and CDR2: LNHDA, SQIVND (reference sequence). The CDR3 covers 15 residues. V was trimmed by 2 bases and J by 4 bases, leaving 14 bases between them. CDR3: CASSISPQPGTEAFF. The CDR3 DNA sequence: TGTGCCAGTAGTATATCCCCTCAGCCGGGCACTGAAGCTTTCTTT.

The rearrangement uses TRBV19 and TRBJ1-5; D possibly corresponds to TRBD1 (6 bases). The V gene's germline CDR1 is LNHDA and CDR2 SQIVND (reference sequence). The CDR3 consists of 16 residues. The V end was cut by 10 bases, the J end by 0 bases, with 19 bases between. This CDR3 reads CAIPRQETYSNQPQHF. The CDR3 nucleotides are TGTGCCATACCCCGACAGGAAACATATAGCAATCAGCCCCAGCATTTT.

This chain uses TRBV19 with TRBJ2-7, with D perhaps given as TRBD1 or TRBD2 (5 bases each). This CDR3 is built from 14 residues. In germline, CDR1 is LNHDA, CDR2 SQIVND (reference sequence). The V and J ends lost 3 bases and 4 bases respectively, with 13 bases between them. The CDR3 coding sequence is TGTGCCAGTAGTATTGGGGGATTGCAATACGAGCAGTACTTC. The encoded protein is CASSIGGLQYEQYF.

V gene TRBV7-6 combines with J gene TRBJ2-7; TRBD2 matches 9 bases. CDR3 length: 14 amino acids. Germline CDR1 SGHVS, CDR2 FNYEAQ. Trimming at V came to 3 bases and at J to 4 bases, leaving 4 bases not matched to a gene. CDR3 amino acids: CASSLAGGPYEQYF. CDR3 DNA: TGTGCCAGCAGCTTGGCGGGAGGGCCGTACGAGCAGTACTTC.

The chain combines TRBV10-3 with TRBJ2-7, with 8 positions matching TRBD1. The V gene's germline CDR1 is ENHRY and CDR2 SYGVKD. V was pared by 3 bases and J by 7 bases, with 8 bases of the junction left unmatched. The CDR3 runs to 14 residues. The CDR3 loop is CAISESQGAREQYF. The CDR3 DNA sequence: TGTGCCATCAGTGAAAGTCAGGGGGCAAGGGAGCAGTACTTC.

The V and J genes are TRBV25-1 and TRBJ2-1; 12 bases are shared with TRBD2. Per the germline V gene, CDR1 is MGHDK and CDR2 is SYGVNS. J was trimmed by 7 bases and V by 3 bases; bases with no gene match: 7. The CDR3 has 16 amino acids. Here the CDR3 reads CASSDLPSGRGNEQFF. The CDR3 DNA is TGTGCCAGCAGTGATTTACCTAGCGGGAGGGGGAATGAGCAGTTCTTC.

The chain carries TRBV30 and TRBJ2-2, with 7 bases that match TRBD2. Germline trimming cut 0 bases from V and 5 bases from J; bases unmatched to any gene: 9. CDR1 and CDR2 (germline): GTSNPN, SVGIG (reference sequence). This CDR3 has 16 residues. CDR3 in amino acids: CAWSVWGGSRTGELFF. Here the CDR3 DNA reads TGTGCCTGGAGTGTATGGGGCGGGAGTCGAACCGGGGAGCTGTTTTTT.

The chain is built from TRBV6-4 and TRBJ2-5, with a possible D match to TRBD1 (5 bases). The CDR3 is 16 amino acids. Germline values: CDR1 MRHNA, CDR2 SNTAGT. Trimming removed 6 bases at V and 2 bases at J, with 19 bases between. CDR3 nucleotide sequence: TGTGCCAGCAGGTTCTCAGGGCGAGAGATGCAAGAGACCCAGTACTTC. Protein product: CASRFSGREMQETQYF.

The chain is built from TRBV14 and TRBJ2-7; D gene uncertain. CDR1 and CDR2 (germline): SGHDN, FVKESK. Trimming shortened V by 4 bases and J by 1 base, and 11 bases separated the two germline ends. The CDR3 is 14 residues long. CDR3 bases: TGTGCCAGCAGCCTACTAAGGGCGTCCTACGAGCAGTACTTC. Protein product: CASSLLRASYEQYF. Complete variable domain (other parts from reference TRBV14 and TRBJ2-7): EAGVTQFPSHSVIEKGQTVTLRCDPISGHDNLYWYRRVMGKEIKFLLHFVKESKQDESGMPNNRFLAERTGGTYSTLKVQPAELEDSGVYFCASSLLRASYEQYFGPGTRLTVT.

This chain uses TRBV28 with TRBJ1-3; D may be TRBD1 (5 bases). From germline, CDR1 is MDHEN and CDR2 SYDVKM. Trimming left V 3 bases short and J 4 bases short, with 13 bases between. The CDR3 sequence is 15 residues long. The CDR3 nucleotides are TGTGCCAGCAGTTTCGGCGGAGGACAAGGAAACACCATATATTTT. This sequence encodes CASSFGGGQGNTIYF.